This T cell receptor beta chain came from a study of blood T cell repertoires in COVID-19. Study context: Donors in the United States, Italy and Spain gave samples during acute or convalescent COVID-19. From T cells, B-cell-depleted T cells, or PBMCs came the material, which was cDNA or gDNA.

Sequencing was performed with immunoSEQ multiplex PCR; in TCRdb, only in-frame clones are kept and a portion is missing. The data show approximately 250,000 clones, approximately 90% seen once. Trimming pared 0 bases from V and 2 bases from J, leaving 10 bases between. There are 14 residues in the CDR3. In germline, CDR1 is GTSNPN, CDR2 SVGIG (reference sequence). Recruits, aged about 18 to 95 years, lived in 24 US areas. Cohort assignment relied on participant-reported clinical history. This chain uses TRBV30 with TRBJ2-5, with D hard to call. This clonotype was sampled from a man in his forties or fifties who had been exposed to COVID-19. What was sequenced was PBMCs or T cells enriched from blood (not recorded which). CDR3 bases: TGTGCCTGGAGTGTCGGAGCGACTCAAGAGACCCAGTACTTC. Amino acids: CAWSVGATQETQYF.